These T cell receptor beta chains were read from a single sample in a study of blood T cell repertoires in COVID-19. Libraries were prepared by immunoSEQ multiplex PCR; TCRdb keeps only in-frame clonotypes and omits some of them. The repertoire holds more than 250,000 clones, around 87% seen once, with under 5.5% in the top ten. Sequenced material: PBMCs or T cells enriched from blood (not recorded which). These receptor sequences come from a woman between 25 and 40 years old who had recovered from COVID-19. CDR3s include the opening cysteine and the closing phenylalanine or tryptophan. Fields, in order: J gene, V gene, clone size, D gene, CDR3 DNA, CDR3 protein. A D gene is named only where the DNA matches it firmly. Expanded clones are given a class, and other clones once, few, many or no size at all.

>TRBJ1-6|TRBV19|NA|NA
TGTGCCAGTAGTACCTTAAATACAGATTCACCCCTCCACTTT
CASSTLNTDSPLHF
>TRBJ1-6|TRBV7-2|NA|TRBD1
TGTGCCAGCAGCTCGGACAGGGGCCTGGGCTCACCCCTCCACTTT
CASSSDRGLGSPLHF
>TRBJ1-1|TRBV27|NA|TRBD1
TGTGCCAGCAGTTTATGGGACAGGGGGCCTGAAGCTTTCTTT
CASSLWDRGPEAFF
>TRBJ2-3|TRBV19|NA|NA
TGTGCCAGTAGTAACCGACAGGCGTCAGATACGCAGTATTTT
CASSNRQASDTQYF
>TRBJ2-1|TRBV19|NA|NA
TGTGCCAGTAGTTGGGGGCAGGGCAATGAGCAGTTCTTC
CASSWGQGNEQFF
>TRBJ1-5|TRBV21-1|NA|NA
TGTGCCAGCAGCAAAGGCGGAGGCACTATTAGCAATCAGCCCCAGCATTTT
CASSKGGGTISNQPQHF
>TRBJ2-7|TRBV5-1|NA|TRBD1
TGCGCCAGCAGCCCCGGACAGGGGGTTTACGAGCAGTACTTC
CASSPGQGVYEQYF
>TRBJ2-3|TRBV19|NA|NA
TGTGCCAGTAGTATAGATCAACGGGGCACAGATACGCAGTATTTT
CASSIDQRGTDTQYF
>TRBJ2-7|TRBV21-1|NA|NA
TGTGCCAGCAGCAAAGTTTATCCGGGACAGCGCTCCTACGAGCAGTACTTC
CASSKVYPGQRSYEQYF
>TRBJ2-7|TRBV15|NA|NA
TGTGCCACCTCCATCGACAGCCAAAAAGGGCAGTACTTC
CATSIDSQKGQYF
>TRBJ1-2|TRBV7-2|NA|NA
TGTGCCAGCAGCCCGGAGAGGGCAGCCCACTATGGCTACACCTTC
CASSPERAAHYGYTF
>TRBJ1-4|TRBV29-1|once|NA
TGCAGCGTTGGTCCCAGGGCAAGTTATAATGAAAAACTGTTTTTT
CSVGPRASYNEKLFF
>TRBJ1-2|TRBV9|many|NA
TGTGCCAGCAGCGTAGACACCGGGACATCGGGAGGCTACACCTTC
CASSVDTGTSGGYTF
>TRBJ2-3|TRBV13|NA|NA
TGTGCCAGCAGCACGCCAGCGGGACACGTTCGTCGGGCAGATACGCAGTATTTT
CASSTPAGHVRRADTQYF
>TRBJ1-1|TRBV29-1|NA|NA
TGCAGCGTTGAAGTAGGGAGCAACACTGAAGCTTTCTTT
CSVEVGSNTEAFF
>TRBJ1-2|TRBV5-4|NA|NA
TGTGCCAGCAGCTTAGAGGCAGGGGTACACTATGGCTACACCTTC
CASSLEAGVHYGYTF
>TRBJ2-5|TRBV27|NA|NA
TGTGCCAGCAGAGGGAGTGGTGAGACCCAGTACTTC
CASRGSGETQYF
>TRBJ1-1|TRBV5-4|NA|NA
TGTGCCAGCAGGCCCCGGGACAAGAACACTGAAGCTTTCTTT
CASRPRDKNTEAFF
>TRBJ1-6|TRBV11-1|NA|NA
TGTGCCAGCAGCTTCCAGACATATAATTCACCCCTCCACTTT
CASSFQTYNSPLHF
>TRBJ2-2|TRBV10-2|NA|NA
TGCGCCAGCAGTGAGGGGGACTACACCGGGGAGCTGTTTTTT
CASSEGDYTGELFF
>TRBJ1-5|TRBV6-1|NA|TRBD1
TGTGCCAGCAGTGAGGCGACAGGGCGGCGTCAGCCCCAGCATTTT
CASSEATGRRQPQHF
>TRBJ1-2|TRBV5-4|NA|NA
TGTGCCAGCAGCTTGGAGGCAGTGCGGAGCTACACCTTC
CASSLEAVRSYTF
>TRBJ2-5|TRBV3-1/TRBV3-2|NA|TRBD2
TGTGCCAGCAGTCACCGGACTAGCGGGGGGTCCCAGTACTTC
CASSHRTSGGSQYF
>TRBJ2-5|TRBV5-1|NA|NA
TGCGCCAGCAGCTCTTCAGGGGTATTGGAGACCCAGTACTTC
CASSSSGVLETQYF
>TRBJ1-6|TRBV7-2|NA|TRBD1
TGTGCCAGCAGGCCAAGGGACAGGATGAATTCACCCCTCCACTTT
CASRPRDRMNSPLHF
>TRBJ1-5|TRBV7-9|few|NA
TGTGCCAGCAGCTTTCCCATTGGCAATCAGCCCCAGCATTTT
CASSFPIGNQPQHF
>TRBJ2-1|TRBV25-1|once|TRBD2
TGTGCCAGCAGTGACGGGACTAGTCCTCTCGATGAGCAGTTCTTC
CASSDGTSPLDEQFF
>TRBJ1-6|TRBV27|NA|NA
TGTGCCAGCAGTCCCTCAGGGATTGTCAATTCACCCCTCCACTTT
CASSPSGIVNSPLHF
>TRBJ1-6|TRBV4-1|NA|NA
TGCGCCAGCAGCCAGTTTTTGAGCGGGTATTCACCCCTCCACTTT
CASSQFLSGYSPLHF
>TRBJ1-2|TRBV28|NA|NA
TGTGCCAGCAACCCCCCCGGGGATTATGGCTACACCTTC
CASNPPGDYGYTF
>TRBJ1-1|TRBV6-2/TRBV6-3|NA|TRBD1
TGTGCCAGCAGTACCCGGGACAGCTTGAACACTGAAGCTTTCTTT
CASSTRDSLNTEAFF
>TRBJ1-2|TRBV6-5|NA|TRBD1
TGTGCCAGCAGTTCCAGCCTCAGGGGGGAAGACTATGGCTACACCTTC
CASSSSLRGEDYGYTF
>TRBJ1-2|TRBV6-7|NA|TRBD1
TGTGCCAGCAGTTACCATGATAATTTCGGGACAGGGGCTGGCTACACCTTC
CASSYHDNFGTGAGYTF
>TRBJ1-4|TRBV29-1|NA|NA
TGCAGCGTGAGGCTTTCCCCCGAAAAACTGTTTTTT
CSVRLSPEKLFF
>TRBJ1-2|TRBV19|NA|TRBD1
TGTGCCAGTAGTATATCCCCGACAGGGGCGGGAGGCTACACCTTC
CASSISPTGAGGYTF
>TRBJ1-1|TRBV6-6|NA|TRBD1
TGTGCCAGCAGTTACTCGCGTCAGGGGGACACTGAAGCTTTCTTT
CASSYSRQGDTEAFF
>TRBJ1-3|TRBV5-1|NA|TRBD1
TGCGCCAGCCGCTCAGGGGGAGGCTCTGGAAACACCATATATTTT
CASRSGGGSGNTIYF
>TRBJ2-7|TRBV28|NA|TRBD1
TGTGCCAGCAGTTCGCCCCGACAGGGCTACGAGCAGTACTTC
CASSSPRQGYEQYF
>TRBJ1-3|TRBV4-1|NA|NA
TGCGCCAGCAGCCAAGGGACAGCACCTGGAAACACCATATATTTT
CASSQGTAPGNTIYF
>TRBJ2-3|TRBV24-1|NA|TRBD2
TGTGCCACCAGTGGGAGCGGGGGGGCAACAGATACGCAGTATTTT
CATSGSGGATDTQYF
>TRBJ2-5|TRBV5-4|NA|TRBD2
TGTGCCAGCAGCTTGGAAATTAGCGGGGGAGAGACCCAGTACTTC
CASSLEISGGETQYF
>TRBJ1-1|TRBV25-1|NA|NA
TGTGCCAGCAGTGCTTCGGACAGCTACACTGAAGCTTTCTTT
CASSASDSYTEAFF
>TRBJ2-1|TRBV3-1/TRBV3-2|NA|TRBD2
TGTGCCAGCAGCCAATTCGGACTAGCGGGTAAGAGCTCCTACAATGAGCAGTTCTTC
CASSQFGLAGKSSYNEQFF
>TRBJ1-1|TRBV3-1/TRBV3-2|NA|NA
TGTGCCAGCAGCCAAGTGGGGGGGCAGAACACTGAAGCTTTCTTT
CASSQVGGQNTEAFF
>TRBJ2-7|TRBV7-9|NA|NA
TGTGCCAGCAGCCACACCTTCTACGAGCAGTACTTC
CASSHTFYEQYF
>TRBJ2-7|TRBV3-1/TRBV3-2|NA|TRBD1
TGTGCCACCGCAAACGTACGACCCGGGACAGGGAGTTTGATTGGGGCTCTCGAGCAGTACTTC
CATANVRPGTGSLIGALEQYF
>TRBJ2-1|TRBV7-2|NA|NA
TGTGCCAGCAGCTTAGGTGGCACTGAGCAGTTCTTC
CASSLGGTEQFF